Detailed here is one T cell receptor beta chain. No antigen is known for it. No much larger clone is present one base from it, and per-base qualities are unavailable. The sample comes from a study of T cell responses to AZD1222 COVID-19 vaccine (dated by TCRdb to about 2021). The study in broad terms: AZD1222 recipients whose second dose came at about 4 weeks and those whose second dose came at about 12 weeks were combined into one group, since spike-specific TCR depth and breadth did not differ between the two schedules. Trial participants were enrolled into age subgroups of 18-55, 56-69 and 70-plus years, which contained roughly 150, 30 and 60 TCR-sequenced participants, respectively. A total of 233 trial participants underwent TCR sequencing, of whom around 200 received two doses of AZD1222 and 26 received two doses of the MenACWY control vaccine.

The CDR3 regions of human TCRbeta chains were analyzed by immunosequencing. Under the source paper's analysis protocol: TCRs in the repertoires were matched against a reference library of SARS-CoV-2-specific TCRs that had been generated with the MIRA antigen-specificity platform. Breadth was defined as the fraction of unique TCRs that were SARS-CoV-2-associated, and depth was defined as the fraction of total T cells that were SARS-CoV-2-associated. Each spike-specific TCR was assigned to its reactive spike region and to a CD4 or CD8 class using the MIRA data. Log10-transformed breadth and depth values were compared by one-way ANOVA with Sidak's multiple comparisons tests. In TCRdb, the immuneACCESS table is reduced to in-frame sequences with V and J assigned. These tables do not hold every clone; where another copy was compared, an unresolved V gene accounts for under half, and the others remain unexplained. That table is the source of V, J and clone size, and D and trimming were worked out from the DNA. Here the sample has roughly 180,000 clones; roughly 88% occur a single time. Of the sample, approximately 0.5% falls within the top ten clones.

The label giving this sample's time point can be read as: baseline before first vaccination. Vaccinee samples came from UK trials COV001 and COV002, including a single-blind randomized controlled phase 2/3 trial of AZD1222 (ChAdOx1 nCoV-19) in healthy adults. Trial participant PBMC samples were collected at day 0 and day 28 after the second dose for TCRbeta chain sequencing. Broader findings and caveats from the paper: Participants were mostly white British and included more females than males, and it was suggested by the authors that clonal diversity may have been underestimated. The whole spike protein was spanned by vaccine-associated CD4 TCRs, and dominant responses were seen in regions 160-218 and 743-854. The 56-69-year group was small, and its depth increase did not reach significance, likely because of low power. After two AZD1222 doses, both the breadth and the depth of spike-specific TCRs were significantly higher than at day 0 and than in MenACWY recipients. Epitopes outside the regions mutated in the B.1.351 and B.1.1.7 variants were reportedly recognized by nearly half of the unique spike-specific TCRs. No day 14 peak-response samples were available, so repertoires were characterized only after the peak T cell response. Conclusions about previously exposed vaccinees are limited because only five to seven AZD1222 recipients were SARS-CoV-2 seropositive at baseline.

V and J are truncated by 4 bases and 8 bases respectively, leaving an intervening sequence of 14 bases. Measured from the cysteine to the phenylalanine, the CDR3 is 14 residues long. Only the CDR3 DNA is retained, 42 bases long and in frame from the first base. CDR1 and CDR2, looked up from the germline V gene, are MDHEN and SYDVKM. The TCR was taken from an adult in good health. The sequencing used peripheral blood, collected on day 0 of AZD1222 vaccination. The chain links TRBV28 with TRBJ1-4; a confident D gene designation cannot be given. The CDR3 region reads CASSSYLMGEKLFF. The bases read TGTGCCAGCAGTTCCTATCTTATGGGCGAAAAACTGTTTTTT. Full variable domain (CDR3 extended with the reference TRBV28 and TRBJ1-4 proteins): DVKVTQSSRYLVKRTGEKVFLECVQDMDHENMFWYRQDPGLGLRLIYFSYDVKMKEKGDIPEGYSVSREKKERFSLILESASTNQTSMYLCASSSYLMGEKLFFGSGTQLSVL.